One sample yielded the 5 T cell receptor beta chains listed below, sequenced in a study of vaccination effects on CD4 cells after COVID-19. Only in-frame clones appear in the TCRdb table, and some are missing; sequencing was by immunoSEQ multiplex PCR. This sample yields around 26,000 clones, of which nearly 75% are seen a single time; 11% belongs to the top ten. No antigens are known for them. After roughly 11 days in culture, the CD4+ T cells were isolated. The source material was CD4+ T cells from PBMCs cultured without peptide, sampled before COVID-19 vaccination. Receptors were obtained from a human donor who received a COVID-19 vaccine.

The chain couples TRBV5-1 to TRBJ2-3; no reliable D call. This CDR3 spans 15 amino acids. Trimming pared 3 bases from V and 1 base from J, leaving 12 bases between. CDR1 SGHRS and CDR2 YFSETQ come from the germline V gene. CDR3 protein: CASSSTRSGTDTQYF. The CDR3 DNA sequence: TGCGCCAGCAGCTCTACACGGAGCGGCACAGATACGCAGTATTTT. Filled out from reference TRBV5-1 and TRBJ2-3, the complete variable domain reads KAGVTQTPRYLIKTRGQQVTLSCSPISGHRSVSWYQQTPGQGLQFLFEYFSETQRNKGNFPGRFSGRQFSNSRSEMNVSTLELGDSALYLCASSSTRSGTDTQYFGPGTRLTVL.

The chain employs TRBV4-2 and TRBJ1-5; possibly TRBD1 for D (6 bases). The CDR3 spans 13 residues. Looked up from germline, CDR1 is LGHNA and CDR2 is YNFKEQ. Trimming left V 3 bases short and J 6 bases short, with 9 bases between. DNA of the CDR3: TGTGCCAGCAGCCAGGAGACAGGTCAGCCCCAGCATTTT. It translates to CASSQETGQPQHF.

The genes are TRBV7-2 and TRBJ2-1; D is possibly TRBD1 (6 bases). Trimming stripped 3 bases from V and 3 bases from J, with 9 bases between. The CDR3 has 14 amino acids. Germline V gene lookup returns CDR1 SGHTA and CDR2 FQGNSA. The CDR3 loop reads CASSFDRSYNEQFF. In DNA form, the CDR3 reads TGTGCCAGCAGCTTTGACAGGAGCTACAATGAGCAGTTCTTC.

This clone was seen more than once but under ten times. This chain links TRBV7-8 with TRBJ1-4, with D possibly TRBD1 on 5 matching bases. Trimming pared 5 bases from V and 0 bases from J, leaving 25 bases between. This CDR3 has 20 amino acids. Germline loops: CDR1 SGHVS, CDR2 FQNEAQ. CDR3 protein: CASSPRGVPFPPATNEKLFF. The CDR3 nucleotides read TGTGCCAGCAGCCCGAGGGGAGTGCCCTTCCCGCCGGCAACTAATGAAAAACTGTTTTTT. Based on the CDR3 plus reference TRBV7-8 and TRBJ1-4, the full variable domain is GAGVSQSPRYKVAKRGQDVALRCDPISGHVSLFWYQQALGQGPEFLTYFQNEAQLDKSGLPSDRFFAERPEGSVSTLKIQRTQQEDSAVYLCASSPRGVPFPPATNEKLFFGSGTQLSVL.

The chain has TRBV5-1 and TRBJ2-7, with 9 bases fitting TRBD1. CDR1 is SGHRS, CDR2 YFSETQ, per germline. V trimming: 0 bases; J trimming: 4 bases; junction bases outside the gene matches: 8. This CDR3 comprises 16 residues. The CDR3 loop reads CASSLAAGTGRYEQYF. The CDR3 coding sequence is TGCGCCAGCAGCTTGGCCGCCGGGACAGGGCGGTACGAGCAGTACTTC.